These T cell receptor beta chains were read from a single sample in a study of regulatory T cells in long-lasting Graves disease. Each CDR3 protein is one row after TCRdb ran MiXCR on the multiplex PCR reads. The sample holds 550,000 to 650,000 distinct CDR3 sequences, around 16% seen once. These data also formed part of another study, on T cells in Graves' hyperthyroidism and ophthalmopathy.

The source was peripheral blood mononuclear cells (PBMCs), collected at new diagnosis, from a patient treated with antithyroid drugs. These receptors were taken from a man aged 18 to 29 with Graves disease. The CDR3 runs from the conserved cysteine through the conserved F or W. The D gene is left open where the match is weak. Size values are once, few and many counts, or a class for expanded clones, and some rows have none.

clone_size	v_call	d_call	j_call	cdr3_aa	cdr3_nt
.	TRBV5-1	.	TRBJ1-1	CASSLRGTRGTEAFF	TGCGCCAGCAGCTTGAGGGGGACCCGGGGTACTGAAGCTTTCTTT
few	TRBV20-1	TRBD1	TRBJ2-1	CSATNPDRDNEQFF	TGCAGTGCTACCAACCCGGACAGGGACAATGAGCAGTTCTTC
.	TRBV27	TRBD2	TRBJ2-6	CASSLGRADAGVPAGANVLTF	TGTGCCAGCAGTTTGGGCCGGGCCGATGCGGGAGTTCCTGCTGGGGCCAACGTCCTGACTTTC
many	TRBV11-2	.	TRBJ2-5	CASSAGTYKETQYF	TGTGCCAGCAGCGCCGGGACTTATAAAGAGACCCAGTACTTC
many	TRBV2	TRBD2	TRBJ2-1	CASSVWGLAGEHNEQFF	TGTGCCAGCAGTGTATGGGGTCTAGCGGGAGAGCACAATGAGCAGTTCTTC
.	TRBV7-2	.	TRBJ1-2	CASSPGPDFGYTF	TGTGCCAGCAGCCCGGGGCCAGACTTTGGCTACACCTTC
many	TRBV30	.	TRBJ2-1	CAWSVGLGNYNEQFF	TGTGCCTGGAGTGTCGGGCTAGGGAACTACAATGAGCAGTTCTTC
.	TRBV4-1	.	TRBJ1-5	CASSQGGYQPQHF	TGCGCCAGCAGCCAAGGGGGATATCAGCCCCAGCATTTT
few	TRBV19	.	TRBJ2-5	CASGAGHGTQYF	TGTGCCTCAGGGGCGGGCCACGGGACCCAGTACTTC
.	TRBV10-3	.	TRBJ1-1	CAITLAGGASEAFF	TGTGCCATCACCCTCGCCGGGGGCGCGAGTGAAGCTTTCTTT
few	TRBV20-1	.	TRBJ2-1	CSAIPIGKSGGFNEQFF	TGCAGTGCCATCCCCATAGGAAAAAGTGGTGGATTCAATGAGCAGTTCTTC
.	TRBV5-1	.	TRBJ2-1	CASSLGATSGNEQFF	TGTGCCAGCAGCTTGGGGGCGACCTCCGGTAATGAGCAGTTCTTC
few	TRBV20-1	.	TRBJ2-6	CSARAEGGANVLTF	TGCAGTGCCAGAGCCGAGGGTGGGGCCAACGTCCTGACTTTC
.	TRBV4-1	.	TRBJ1-2	CASSEMAAGYGYTF	TGCGCCAGCAGCGAGATGGCGGCCGGCTATGGCTACACCTTC
few	TRBV5-4	TRBD1	TRBJ1-1	CASSKDRATEAFF	TGTGCCAGCAGCAAGGACAGGGCGACTGAAGCTTTCTTT
.	TRBV20-1	TRBD1	TRBJ1-3	CSASRDETGASLSGNTIYF	TGCAGTGCTAGCCGTGACGAGACAGGGGCCTCCCTCTCTGGAAACACCATATATTTT
.	TRBV7-9	.	TRBJ2-3	CASSGAVTTDTQYF	TGTGCCAGCAGCGGAGCGGTAACCACAGATACGCAGTATTTT
many	TRBV28	.	TRBJ2-2	CASSLLGGANTGELFF	TGTGCCAGCAGTTTATTGGGGGGCGCGAACACCGGGGAGCTGTTTTTT
many	TRBV3-1	TRBD2	TRBJ2-1	CASSQEGGLAGGEQFF	TGTGCCAGCAGCCAAGAGGGGGGACTAGCGGGAGGAGAGCAGTTCTTC
many	TRBV12-3/TRBV12-4	TRBD2	TRBJ2-3	CASTLGLALFTDTQYF	TGTGCCAGCACCCTGGGACTAGCGCTTTTCACAGATACGCAGTATTTT
few	TRBV24-1	.	TRBJ2-1	CATSDPLKSVDEQFF	TGTGCCACCAGTGATCCCCTTAAGTCAGTCGATGAGCAGTTCTTC
.	TRBV12-3/TRBV12-4	.	TRBJ2-1	CASSLTHEQFF	TGTGCCAGCAGTTTGACACATGAGCAGTTCTTC
many	TRBV12-3/TRBV12-4	TRBD2	TRBJ2-1	CASRDEAGGYNEQFF	TGTGCCAGCAGAGACGAGGCGGGAGGTTACAATGAGCAGTTCTTC
few	TRBV28	.	TRBJ1-4	CASLRRNSEKLFF	TGTGCCAGCCTTCGGAGAAATAGTGAAAAACTGTTTTTT
many	TRBV12-3/TRBV12-4	.	TRBJ2-2	CASSSGGQGNTGELFF	TGTGCCAGCAGTTCCGGCGGGCAGGGGAACACCGGGGAGCTGTTTTTT
many	TRBV27	.	TRBJ1-2	CASSEDGNYGYTF	TGTGCCAGCAGTGAGGACGGGAACTATGGCTACACCTTC
.	TRBV7-7	TRBD2	TRBJ2-3	CASSAGLAGTDTQYF	TGTGCTAGCAGCGCTGGACTAGCGGGCACAGATACGCAGTATTTT
.	TRBV10-2	.	TRBJ1-2	CASTPGGEYDGYTF	TGCGCCAGCACCCCGGGAGGGGAATATGATGGCTACACCTTC
few	TRBV5-6	.	TRBJ2-7	CASRGRVSSYEQYF	TGTGCCAGCAGGGGACGCGTAAGCTCCTACGAGCAGTACTTC
many	TRBV7-6	.	TRBJ1-5	CASSLGVGEPPQHF	TGTGCCAGCAGCTTAGGGGTAGGGGAGCCGCCCCAGCATTTT
many	TRBV28	.	TRBJ2-3	CANSGVATDTQYF	TGTGCCAACTCAGGGGTAGCGACAGATACGCAGTATTTT
few	TRBV9	.	TRBJ2-2	CASSVGYNTGELFF	TGTGCCAGCAGCGTAGGGTATAACACCGGGGAGCTGTTTTTT
.	TRBV11-2	TRBD1	TRBJ2-1	CASSLATGSEQFF	TGTGCCAGCAGCTTGGCGACAGGGAGTGAGCAGTTCTTC
few	TRBV30	TRBD2	TRBJ2-1	CAWTGSGRVNEQFF	TGTGCCTGGACAGGTAGCGGGAGGGTCAATGAGCAGTTCTTC
few	TRBV12-3/TRBV12-4	TRBD2	TRBJ2-1	CASTAGKGLAGSNEQFF	TGTGCCAGCACCGCCGGCAAAGGACTAGCGGGCTCCAATGAGCAGTTCTTC
few	TRBV3-1	TRBD1	TRBJ1-2	CASSQYEGAPVGYTF	TGTGCCAGCAGCCAATACGAGGGGGCCCCTGTCGGCTACACCTTC
.	TRBV6-1	TRBD2	TRBJ2-2	CASRRLARGTGELFF	TGTGCCAGCAGGCGACTAGCGAGGGGCACCGGGGAGCTGTTTTTT
.	TRBV20-1	.	TRBJ2-7	CSASSGQLYEQYF	TGCAGTGCTAGTTCCGGACAACTTTACGAGCAGTACTTC
many	TRBV20-1	.	TRBJ2-1	CSASGVDNEQFF	TGCAGTGCTAGTGGTGTTGACAATGAGCAGTTCTTC
many	TRBV7-2	.	TRBJ2-1	CASSWAVSYNEQFF	TGTGCCAGCAGCTGGGCCGTCTCCTACAATGAGCAGTTCTTC
.	TRBV5-1	TRBD2	TRBJ2-1	CASSFGLADPQYNEQFF	TGCGCCAGCAGCTTCGGACTAGCGGATCCTCAATACAATGAGCAGTTCTTC
few	TRBV10-3	TRBD1	TRBJ1-4	CAISDGQGATNEKLFF	TGTGCCATCAGTGACGGACAGGGGGCAACTAATGAAAAACTGTTTTTT
.	TRBV7-9	.	TRBJ2-2	CASSPPSWGFGGELFF	TGTGCCAGCAGCCCTCCCAGTTGGGGTTTTGGCGGGGAGCTGTTTTTT
many	TRBV20-1	.	TRBJ2-7	CSATLGGLLSEQYF	TGCAGTGCCACATTAGGAGGGCTACTCTCCGAGCAGTACTTC
many	TRBV12-3/TRBV12-4	.	TRBJ1-2	CASSLAVLGGRGGYTF	TGTGCCAGCAGTTTAGCGGTATTAGGTGGAAGAGGTGGCTACACCTTC
few	TRBV7-9	TRBD1	TRBJ1-3	CASSLVGTAGNTIYF	TGTGCCAGCAGCTTAGTGGGGACAGCTGGAAACACCATATATTTT